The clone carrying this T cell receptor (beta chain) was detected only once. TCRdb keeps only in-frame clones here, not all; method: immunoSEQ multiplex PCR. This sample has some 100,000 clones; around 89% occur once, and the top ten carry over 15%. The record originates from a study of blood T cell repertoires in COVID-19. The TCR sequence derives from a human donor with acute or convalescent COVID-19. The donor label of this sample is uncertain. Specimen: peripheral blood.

The CDR3 DNA reads TGTGCCAGCAGTGCCATTAATCAGCCCCAGCATTTT. Translation gives CASSAINQPQHF. The rearrangement joins TRBV2 to TRBJ1-5; D is undetermined. Germline V gives CDR1 SNHLY, CDR2 FYNNEI. The CDR3 totals 12 residues. V was cut by 4 bases and J by 4 bases, with 5 bases left in between.